The 16 T cell receptor beta chains given below trace back to one sample, sequenced in a study of shared clonotypes between healthy human individuals. Terminally differentiated effector memory CD45RA+ cells were excluded by CCR7 positive selection of CD45RO-negative cells. Sequenced by immunoSEQ multiplex PCR; TCRdb stores in-frame clones only, minus some. The sample carries about 550,000 clones, nearly 97% recorded once. Specimen: naive CD8+ T cells sorted from blood. These receptors all stem from a woman aged 25 to 39 in good health.

This sequence joins TRBV27 and TRBJ2-1; D may match TRBD1 or TRBD2 (6 bases each). Trimming shortened V by 0 bases and J by 9 bases, and 21 bases separated the two germline ends. This CDR3 has 17 residues. The V gene's germline CDR1 is MNHEY and CDR2 SMNVEV (reference sequence). This chain's CDR3 is CASSLSIVGTGALEQFF. Written as DNA, the CDR3 is TGTGCCAGCAGTTTATCGATTGTAGGGACGGGGGCACTTGAGCAGTTCTTC.

V is TRBV15 and J is TRBJ1-1; possibly TRBD1 for D (6 bases). Trimming took off 3 bases at V and 4 bases at J, with 15 bases between the two ends. CDR3 size: 15 residues. Germline lookup yields CDR1 LNHNV and CDR2 YYDKDF (reference sequence). CDR3 DNA: TGTGCCACCAGCAGTGGATTTACAGGGAGCACTGAAGCTTTCTTT. Amino acid sequence: CATSSGFTGSTEAFF.

CDR3 sequence reads: CASRQFEGYEQYF. DNA of the CDR3: TGTGCCAGCAGACAATTCGAGGGCTACGAGCAGTACTTC. The J gene is TRBJ2-7, the V gene TRBV27; D is possibly TRBD2 (5 bases). The germline CDR1 and CDR2 sequences are MNHEY and SMNVEV (reference sequence). The CDR3 length is 13 residues. With 6 bases removed from V and 3 bases from J, the gap between germline ends came to 12 bases.

As concerns this clone: Different DNA sequences within this sample yield the same CDR3. This rearrangement joins TRBV2 to TRBJ1-1; a weak D match, TRBD1 (5 bases). V lost 2 bases to trimming and J lost 5 bases, with 6 bases between them. The germline V gene encodes CDR1 SNHLY and CDR2 FYNNEI. This CDR3 is built from 12 residues. The CDR3 DNA is TGTGCCAGCAGTGAAAGGGGAACTGAAGCTTTCTTT. Protein: CASSERGTEAFF.

The chain combines TRBV9 with TRBJ1-2, with D unresolved. From germline, CDR1 is SGDLS and CDR2 YYNGEE. Trimming pared 1 base from V and 8 bases from J, leaving 24 bases between. This CDR3 contains 17 residues. The chain's CDR3 is CASSVIYADQAPVGYTF. DNA for the CDR3: TGTGCCAGCAGCGTAATTTATGCGGATCAAGCTCCGGTGGGCTACACCTTC. The entire variable domain, with the rest obtained from reference TRBV9 and TRBJ1-2, is as follows: DSGVTQTPKHLITATGQRVTLRCSPRSGDLSVYWYQQSLDQGLQFLIQYYNGEERAKGNILERFSAQQFPDLHSELNLSSLELGDSALYFCASSVIYADQAPVGYTFGSGTRLTVV.

The chain recombines TRBV9 with TRBJ1-3, with 7 bases fitting TRBD1. V shed 2 bases, J shed 5 bases, and the junction held 7 bases outside the gene matches. CDR3 length equals 15 residues. CDR1 SGDLS and CDR2 YYNGEE come from the germline V gene. The CDR3 coding sequence is TGTGCCAGCAGCGTTTCCGACAGGGACCGAAACACCATATATTTT. Translation gives CASSVSDRDRNTIYF.

The V gene is TRBV5-4, the J gene TRBJ1-2; no clear D. This CDR3 is 12 amino acids long. V was trimmed by 5 bases and J by 7 bases, leaving 12 bases between them. From germline, CDR1 is SGHNT and CDR2 YYREEE (reference sequence). CDR3 nucleotides: TGTGCCAGCAGTGGCAGGCCCCTTGGCTACACCTTC. It specifies CASSGRPLGYTF.

This clone occurred once. The rearrangement joins TRBV13 to TRBJ2-1, with D tentatively TRBD2 (5 bases). V lost 5 bases to trimming and J lost 7 bases, with 18 bases between them. The CDR3 has 15 amino acids. Germline loops: CDR1 PRHDT, CDR2 FYEKMQ (reference sequence). CDR3 loop: CASSADPQGLNEQFF. CDR3 nucleotide sequence: TGTGCCAGCAGCGCGGATCCCCAAGGACTGAATGAGCAGTTCTTC.

This clone appeared once. The chain has TRBV29-1 and TRBJ2-7; a weak D match, TRBD2 (5 bases). The CDR3 is 12 amino acids. V was cut by 3 bases and J by 5 bases, with 11 bases left in between. In germline, CDR1 is SQVTM, CDR2 ANQGSEA. Here the CDR3 reads CSVDQDGDEQYF. The CDR3 DNA reads as TGCAGCGTTGACCAGGACGGGGACGAGCAGTACTTC.

This clone has a single count. This rearrangement joins TRBV7-9 to TRBJ1-3; D is uncertain. CDR1 SEHNR and CDR2 FQNEAQ come from the germline V gene (reference sequence). The CDR3 length is 15 residues. V gave up 5 bases and J gave up 2 bases, with 13 bases separating them. CDR3 in amino acids: CASSRGEATGNTIYF. CDR3 DNA: TGTGCCAGCAGCCGTGGTGAGGCGACTGGAAACACCATATATTTT.

The V call is TRBV28, the J call TRBJ1-3; unclear D gene. Germline assignment: CDR1 MDHEN and CDR2 SYDVKM. The CDR3 loop spans 14 amino acids. With 2 bases removed from V and 4 bases from J, the gap between germline ends came to 9 bases. The CDR3 protein is CASSLGGQGNTIYF. The CDR3 DNA sequence: TGTGCCAGCAGTTTAGGTGGGCAGGGAAACACCATATATTTT.

The chain uses TRBV5-6 and TRBJ1-2; D gene unclear. This CDR3 region has 13 residues. The V end was cut by 1 base, the J end by 0 bases, with 4 bases between. CDR1 SGHDT and CDR2 YYEEEE come from the germline V gene. The CDR3 sequence: CASSLQPNYGYTF. The CDR3 DNA sequence: TGTGCCAGCAGCTTGCAACCTAACTATGGCTACACCTTC.

This clone was seen just once. The chain has TRBV19 and TRBJ1-1, with D maybe TRBD1 (6 bases). Per the germline V gene, CDR1 is LNHDA and CDR2 is SQIVND (reference sequence). CDR3 size: 15 residues. The V and J ends lost 5 bases and 4 bases respectively, with 17 bases between them. CDR3 amino acids: CASSAPRGVRTEAFF. The CDR3 DNA reads TGTGCCAGTAGTGCACCAAGGGGGGTCCGCACTGAAGCTTTCTTT. Using reference TRBV19 and TRBJ1-1 for the parts outside the CDR3, the full variable domain is DGGITQSPKYLFRKEGQNVTLSCEQNLNHDAMYWYRQDPGQGLRLIYYSQIVNDFQKGDIAEGYSVSREKKESFPLTVTSAQKNPTAFYLCASSAPRGVRTEAFFGQGTRLTVV.

V and J are TRBV6-5 and TRBJ1-4; TRBD1 matches at 8 bases. The CDR3 totals 15 residues. Trimming at V came to 5 bases and at J to 7 bases, leaving 9 bases not matched to a gene. Germline lookup yields CDR1 MNHEY and CDR2 SVGAGI. This CDR3 reads CASSTGQGVLEKLFF. The CDR3 nucleotides read TGTGCCAGCAGTACTGGACAGGGAGTTCTTGAAAAACTGTTTTTT.

The chain combines TRBV6-1 with TRBJ1-4, with TRBD1 matching over 7 bases. CDR1 is MNHNS, CDR2 SASEGT, per germline. This CDR3 is 14 amino acids long. J gave up 8 bases and V 2 bases, and 5 bases lay outside the gene matches. The CDR3 loop reads CASSEPTGAEKLFF. CDR3 DNA: TGTGCCAGCAGTGAACCCACAGGGGCGGAAAAACTGTTTTTT.

The rearrangement uses TRBV2 and TRBJ1-2, with 8 bases that match TRBD1. After removal of 6 bases from V and 7 bases from J, the junction contained 7 bases not matched to a gene. Germline lookup yields CDR1 SNHLY and CDR2 FYNNEI. CDR3 length equals 13 residues. The DNA for the CDR3 is TGTGCCAGCAGGTCGGGGGGGACAGGTGGCTACACCTTC. As protein: CASRSGGTGGYTF.